The T cell receptor beta chain under discussion was sequenced for a study of blood T cell repertoires in COVID-19. The V segment lost 5 bases and the J segment 4 bases; nucleotides outside the gene matches: 13. The CDR3 contains 18 residues. The germline gives CDR1 SGHTA, CDR2 FQGTGA. The assay was immunoSEQ multiplex PCR, and TCRdb's table has in-frame clones only and misses some. The table lists under 150,000 clones, 80% to 90% of them singletons, with less than 3.5% in the top ten. The chain carries TRBV7-3 and TRBJ2-6; 8 bases are a match to TRBD2. The sample comprised peripheral blood. This TCR was recovered from a middle-aged man with acute or convalescent COVID-19. CDR3 in DNA: TGTGCCAGCAGCCTCGGACTAGCTCGGGGGTCGGGGGCCAACGTCCTGACTTTC. Its protein product is CASSLGLARGSGANVLTF. Combining the CDR3 with reference TRBV7-3 and TRBJ2-6 gives the whole variable domain GAGVSQTPSNKVTEKGKYVELRCDPISGHTALYWYRQSLGQGPEFLIYFQGTGAADDSGLPNDRFFAVRPEGSVSTLKIQRTERGDSAVYLCASSLGLARGSGANVLTFGAGSRLTVL.